This section outlines one T cell receptor (beta chain) sequence together with its context. Its cognate antigen is unknown. V was cut by 3 bases and J by 1 base, with 13 bases left in between. This CDR3 has 16 amino acids. Germline CDR1 and CDR2: SGHTS and YDEGEE. These data are taken from a study of vaccination and CD4 T cells after COVID-19. Treatment in this sample: roughly 10-day PBMC culture with coronavirus spike peptide pools or control peptides (ViraFEST assay). Gathered ahead of the COVID-19 pandemic (2011-2018) were the CD4+ T cells of the unexposed donor. Sequenced with the Oncomine TCR Beta short-read assay was DNA taken from cultured CD4+ T cells. TCRdb redid the calling of the PCR reads with MiXCR, one entry per CDR3 protein. The table shows some 6,900 distinct CDR3 sequences, with less than 55% occurring only once.

This receptor was identified in a human donor in good health. The sample taken for sequencing was CD4+ T cells from blood, cultured in vitro. This rearrangement joins TRBV5-8 to TRBJ2-2; TRBD2 might be the D (6 bases). CDR3 coding DNA: TGTGCCAGCAGCTCCATCGGGACTCTGAACACCGGGGAGCTGTTTTTT. It translates to CASSSIGTLNTGELFF. Full variable domain (outside the CDR3, taken from reference TRBV5-8 and TRBJ2-2): EAGVTQSPTHLIKTRGQQATLRCSPISGHTSVYWYQQALGLGLQFLLWYDEGEERNRGNFPPRFSGRQFPNYSSELNVNALELEDSALYLCASSSIGTLNTGELFFGEGSRLTVL.